This is a list of T cell receptor beta chains from one sample in a study of blood T cell repertoires in COVID-19. Repertoires were generated with immunoSEQ multiplex PCR, while TCRdb's copy carries only in-frame clones and drops some. The table includes 130,000 to 150,000 clones, over 70% detected once. Source material: peripheral blood. These receptors were obtained from a woman aged 60-70 years with acute or convalescent COVID-19. The CDR3 runs from the conserved cysteine through the conserved F or W. A D gene is named only where the DNA matches it firmly.

D gene	V gene	J gene	CDR3 DNA	CDR3 protein
TRBD1	TRBV7-2	TRBJ2-7	TGTGCCAGCAGCGCCCAGGGGGTCTACGAGCAGTACTTC	CASSAQGVYEQYF
.	TRBV5-1	TRBJ1-3	TGCGCCAGCAGCCGAAGCGGAACATCTGGAAACACCATATATTTT	CASSRSGTSGNTIYF
.	TRBV5-1	TRBJ2-1	TGCGCCAGCAGCGGTGCTGTGAGCTCCTACAATGAGCAGTTCTTC	CASSGAVSSYNEQFF
TRBD1	TRBV18	TRBJ1-3	TGTGCCAGCTCACCCCGGGACAGGACTCGAGGAAACACCATATATTTT	CASSPRDRTRGNTIYF
TRBD2	TRBV30	TRBJ2-1	TGTGCCTGGAGTCTCGCGGGAGGAGCGGCCGATGAGCAGTTCTTC	CAWSLAGGAADEQFF
.	TRBV10-3	TRBJ1-2	TGTGCCATCAGTGAGACACCGCCCTATGGCTACACCTTC	CAISETPPYGYTF
.	TRBV11-3	TRBJ2-3	TGTGCCAGCAGCCCGGCCGGGTCCAACACAGATACGCAGTATTTT	CASSPAGSNTDTQYF
TRBD2	TRBV2	TRBJ2-1	TGTGCCAGCAGGACGGGAGGATCCTACAATGAGCAGTTCTTC	CASRTGGSYNEQFF
TRBD1	TRBV4-1	TRBJ1-6	TGCGCCAGCAGCCAAATAGAGGGGGCTGGTTCACCCCTCCACTTT	CASSQIEGAGSPLHF
.	TRBV11-2	TRBJ2-1	TGTGCCAGCAGCTTAGAACCAGCGTCCTACAATGAGCAGTTCTTC	CASSLEPASYNEQFF
.	TRBV6-1	TRBJ2-3	TGTGCCAGCAGTGAAGCCGCTAGTGGCGCAGATACGCAGTATTTT	CASSEAASGADTQYF
TRBD1	TRBV9	TRBJ1-2	TGTGCCAGCAGCGTTGGAGGGGGCGCGCGGGGCTACACCTTC	CASSVGGGARGYTF
.	TRBV25-1	TRBJ2-5	TGTGCCAGCAGAGGGCTAGCGGAGACCCAGTACTTC	CASRGLAETQYF
.	TRBV3-1/TRBV3-2	TRBJ1-1	TGTGCCAGCAGCCAGGCGAACACTGAAGCTTTCTTT	CASSQANTEAFF